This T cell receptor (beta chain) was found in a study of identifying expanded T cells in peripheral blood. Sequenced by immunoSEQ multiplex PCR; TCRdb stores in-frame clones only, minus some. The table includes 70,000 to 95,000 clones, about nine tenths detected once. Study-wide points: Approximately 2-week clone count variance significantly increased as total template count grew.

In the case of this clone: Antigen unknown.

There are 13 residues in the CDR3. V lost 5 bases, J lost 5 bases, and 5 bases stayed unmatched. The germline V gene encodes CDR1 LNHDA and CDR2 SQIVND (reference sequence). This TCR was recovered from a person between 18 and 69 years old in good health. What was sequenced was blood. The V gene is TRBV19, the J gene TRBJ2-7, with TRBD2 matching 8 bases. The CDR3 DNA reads TGTGCCAGTAGTTCGGGGGGGCCGGACGAGCAGTACTTC. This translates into CASSSGGPDEQYF.